The 26 T cell receptor beta chains reported below all come from one sample, sequenced in a study of monozygotic twins with inflammatory bowel disease. For each CDR3 protein, TCRdb gives one entry from its re-call of the 5' RACE reads, without DNA. The data include about 160,000 distinct CDR3 sequences; the top ten clones carry less than 7.5%. The sample was blood. The origin of the receptors is a human donor with ulcerative colitis or Crohn's disease, or a healthy co-twin of an affected twin (not recorded which).

This rearrangement joins TRBV27 to TRBJ1-1. The CDR3 is made up of 14 amino acids. Germline V gene sequence: CDR1 MNHEY, CDR2 SMNVEV (reference sequence). The CDR3 reads CASSLAEFGTEAFF.

CDR3: CASKGASHYEQYF. The V call is TRBV27, the J call TRBJ2-7; TCRdb names TRBD1, which stays unverified in the absence of DNA. Germline V gene sequence: CDR1 MNHEY, CDR2 SMNVEV (reference sequence). The CDR3 extends over 13 amino acids.

The chain is built from TRBV5-4 and TRBJ1-3. Germline V CDR1 and CDR2: SGHNT, YYREEE (reference sequence). The CDR3 loop spans 12 amino acids. The CDR3 spells CASSLVGNTTYF.

The rearrangement joins TRBV29-1 to TRBJ1-1. The CDR3 totals 12 residues. Germline loops: CDR1 SQVTM, CDR2 ANQGSEA. This chain's CDR3 is CSGTDGNTEAFF. The entire variable domain, with the rest obtained from reference TRBV29-1 and TRBJ1-1, is as follows: SAVISQKPSRDICQRGTSLTIQCQVDSQVTMMFWYRQQPGQSLTLIATANQGSEATYESGFVIDKFPISRPNLTFSTLTVSNMSPEDSSIYLCSGTDGNTEAFFGQGTRLTVV.

The chain uses TRBV9 and TRBJ1-2; TCRdb reports TRBD1, a call that lacks DNA to check it against. Germline assignment: CDR1 SGDLS and CDR2 YYNGEE. The length of the CDR3 is 11 residues. This CDR3 is CASSPGYGYTF.

J is TRBJ1-5 and V is TRBV12-3 or TRBV12-4. The CDR3 is 14 residues long. The CDR3 region is CASSLGMGNQPQHF.

The chain is built from TRBV29-1 and TRBJ2-7; with no DNA, the TCRdb D assignment of TRBD2 cannot be verified. Germline V gene sequence: CDR1 SQVTM, CDR2 ANQGSEA. The CDR3 has 15 residues. CDR3 amino acids: CSAGGEGLAGREQYF.

This chain links TRBV6-1 with TRBJ1-1. CDR1 MNHNS and CDR2 SASEGT come from the germline V gene. The CDR3 has 12 amino acids. The CDR3 reads CASRRGDTEAFF.

CDR3: CSAPQDRPSQWHYGYTF. V gene TRBV20-1 combines with J gene TRBJ1-2; no DNA is available, so the TRBD1 call from TCRdb remains unchecked. There are 17 residues in the CDR3. Germline assignment: CDR1 DFQATT and CDR2 SNEGSKA (reference sequence).

The chain joins TRBV5-1 to TRBJ2-2. The germline gives CDR1 SGHRS, CDR2 YFSETQ. The CDR3 length is 12 residues. The CDR3 spells CASSFGNGELFF.

The chain links TRBV5-1 to TRBJ2-2; TCRdb gives TRBD2 as the D gene, but with no DNA this cannot be confirmed. The V gene's germline CDR1 is SGHRS and CDR2 YFSETQ. The CDR3 contains 16 residues. The CDR3 reads CASSLSGLLVPGELFF.

V usage is TRBV11-2 and J usage is TRBJ2-5; checking the TCRdb D call of TRBD2 is not possible without DNA. The CDR3 length is 18 residues. Per germline, CDR1 SGHAT and CDR2 FQNNGV. CDR3 protein: CASSKTTSGGLAQETQYF.

The V and J genes are TRBV20-1 and TRBJ1-5. CDR1 and CDR2 from the germline V gene are DFQATT and SNEGSKA (reference sequence). This CDR3 has 11 residues. CDR3 sequence reads: CSASEGQPQHF.

The gene calls are TRBV28 and TRBJ2-3; TCRdb's assignment of TRBD1 cannot be checked, as there is no DNA. The CDR3 runs 15 residues. CDR1 is MDHEN, CDR2 SYDVKM, per germline. The CDR3 sequence: CASSSLVHHSDTQYF.

This sequence joins TRBV12-3 or TRBV12-4 and TRBJ2-7. The CDR3 runs 11 residues. This CDR3 reads CASKNSRLQYF.

The chain employs TRBV27 and TRBJ2-1; TCRdb names TRBD2, which stays unverified in the absence of DNA. This CDR3 has 16 residues. The germline V gene encodes CDR1 MNHEY and CDR2 SMNVEV (reference sequence). This CDR3 reads CASSPQTSYAQDEQFF.

The chain has TRBV5-1 and TRBJ2-2; as DNA is missing, the TRBD2 call by TCRdb cannot be tested. Per the germline V gene, CDR1 is SGHRS and CDR2 is YFSETQ. The CDR3 spans 19 residues. Here the CDR3 reads CASSLVGRTISANTGELFF.

The chain couples TRBV7-6 to TRBJ2-1. Germline CDR1 reads SGHVS; CDR2 reads FNYEAQ. The CDR3 totals 12 residues. This CDR3 reads CASSLEGYEQFF.

The gene calls are TRBV27 and TRBJ2-7; the TCRdb call, TRBD1, lacks DNA for checking. CDR1 and CDR2 from the germline V gene are MNHEY and SMNVEV (reference sequence). The CDR3 covers 13 residues. The CDR3 sequence is CASGLRGSDEQYF.

The rearrangement uses TRBV20-1 and TRBJ1-5. Germline CDR1 and CDR2: DFQATT and SNEGSKA (reference sequence). This CDR3 is built from 13 residues. CDR3 amino acids: CSAPQGLNQPQHF.

This sequence joins TRBV7-2 and TRBJ2-2; lacking DNA, the TRBD2 call made by TCRdb goes unchecked. The CDR3 has 16 amino acids. Germline V gene sequence: CDR1 SGHTA, CDR2 FQGNSA. This CDR3 is CASSLSSSRATGELFF.

The chain employs TRBV20-1 and TRBJ2-1; TCRdb's D gene call, TRBD2, goes unchecked for lack of DNA. Germline lookup yields CDR1 DFQATT and CDR2 SNEGSKA (reference sequence). The CDR3 totals 14 residues. The CDR3 region is CSARLAGGYVGQFF.

V usage is TRBV11-1 and J usage is TRBJ2-5; checking the TCRdb D call of TRBD1 is not possible without DNA. The CDR3 is 18 amino acids. Germline CDR1 and CDR2: SGHAT and FQDESV (reference sequence). Here the CDR3 reads CASSSMLQGTWGQETQYF.

The rearrangement links TRBV11-1 to TRBJ2-6; the D call from TCRdb, TRBD2, cannot be confirmed without DNA. CDR1 is SGHAT and CDR2 is FQDESV in the germline V gene (reference sequence). The CDR3 covers 19 residues. The CDR3 here is CASSLSPGLDASGANVLTF.

This chain connects TRBV10-3 to TRBJ2-1; as DNA is missing, the TRBD1 call by TCRdb cannot be tested. The CDR3 loop spans 15 amino acids. Germline V gene data show CDR1 as ENHRY and CDR2 as SYGVKD. CDR3 in amino acids: CATHPGQGRRHEQFF.

This chain connects TRBV7-9 to TRBJ2-1; no DNA is available, so the TRBD2 call from TCRdb remains unchecked. Germline V CDR1 and CDR2: SEHNR, FQNEAQ (reference sequence). This CDR3 spans 17 amino acids. CDR3 in amino acids: CASSSGTSGNRDNEQFF.